This TCR beta chain was sequenced during a study of beta chain features in type 1 diabetes. V shed 5 bases and J 0 bases; nucleotides not matched to a gene: 9. The germline gives CDR1 SGHRS, CDR2 YFSETQ. The CDR3 covers 17 residues. Sorted cells reached over 95% purity in every population. Expressed TCRB transcripts were sequenced because the isolated RNA had all been reverse transcribed beforehand. An average around 3.8 million reads came from naive, central memory and regulatory T cell samples. Produced via immunoSEQ multiplex PCR; TCRdb's table is partial and in-frame only. The data hold about 320,000 clones, with around 15% observed a single time. Study results and caveats: Diminished insertions and augmented deletions at VDJ junctions characterized type 1 diabetes patients. For Type 1 diabetes patients, all four CD4+ subsets carried TCRB CDR3s that were moderately but significantly shorter.

This clone has just a few counts. What it recognizes is unknown. This clonotype was obtained from a man aged 25-45 years in good health. The sample was central memory CD4+ T cells from blood. The chain joins TRBV5-1 to TRBJ2-1; TRBD2 matches at 9 bases. CDR3 nucleotide sequence: TGCGCCAGCAGTCGCTTAGCGGGGGAACTCTCCTACAATGAGCAGTTCTTC. This encodes CASSRLAGELSYNEQFF.